The count of the clone carrying this T cell receptor beta chain is one. Being one base from a much bigger clone, this may be a read error. Germline lookup yields CDR1 SGHRS and CDR2 YFSETQ. Trimming left V 5 bases short and J 2 bases short, with 15 bases between. The CDR3 has 15 amino acids. A single record per CDR3 protein comes from TCRdb applying MiXCR to the 5' RACE reads. The table lists 69,000 or so distinct CDR3 sequences, about 10% of them singletons. The data derive from a study of early T cells in non-severe SARS-CoV-2 infection. Study information: Chains from this unsorted whole-blood bulk RNA could not be paired.

The source is an adult who was a healthcare worker with PCR-confirmed SARS-CoV-2 infection or an uninfected control (not recorded which). Sequenced sample: whole blood. The chain joins TRBV5-1 to TRBJ2-3, with D possibly being TRBD1 or TRBD2 (5 bases each). The CDR3 DNA is TGCGCCAGCAGTTCCACAGGAGGTAACACAGATACGCAGTATTTT. It is translated as CASSSTGGNTDTQYF.